Listed here is a single T cell receptor (beta chain). V was pared by 0 bases and J by 1 base, with 13 bases between. CDR1 LGHNA and CDR2 YSLEER come from the germline V gene. This CDR3 has 17 amino acids. The record originates from a study of blood T cell repertoires in COVID-19. Sequenced by immunoSEQ multiplex PCR; TCRdb stores in-frame clones only, minus some. Of under 200,000 clones in the sample, around nine tenths were seen once. Sequencing was done on a sample of peripheral blood. This clonotype was obtained from a man aged 55 to 70 with COVID-19, enrolled during active disease. The chain links TRBV4-3 to TRBJ1-3; D uncertain. For the CDR3, the DNA is TGCGCCAGCAGCCAAGATCAGGTCTCCTCTTCTGGAAACACCATATATTTT. It translates to CASSQDQVSSSGNTIYF.